A single TCR beta chain is shown here with its context. This sample was taken from a study of blood T cell repertoires in COVID-19. Assay used: immunoSEQ multiplex PCR; TCRdb lists only in-frame clones, some missing. The sample lists some 60,000 clones, around 87% occurring once. The V gene's germline CDR1 is MNHEY and CDR2 SVGAGI. V was clipped by 6 bases and J by 6 bases; unmatched bases: 1. The CDR3 extends over 13 amino acids. J is TRBJ1-6 and V is TRBV6-5; TRBD1 agrees at 8 bases. The source material was peripheral blood. The TCR sequence derives from a human donor with active COVID-19. The donor label of this sample is uncertain. This CDR3 is CASSGQGNSPLHF. For the CDR3, the DNA is TGTGCCAGCAGCGGACAGGGTAATTCACCCCTCCACTTT.